These T cell receptor beta chains were read from a single sample in a study of shared clonotypes between healthy human individuals. The protocol was immunoSEQ multiplex PCR, while the TCRdb copy is restricted to in-frame clones and leaves out a portion. The table has more than 2 million clones, over 85% seen once. The sequenced sample consisted of naive CD4+ T cells sorted from blood. These receptors all stem from a man in his late teens or twenties in good health. The CDR3 runs from the conserved cysteine through the conserved F or W. Fields, in order: D gene, J gene, clone size, V gene, CDR3 protein, CDR3 DNA. A D gene is named only where the DNA matches it firmly. Clone size, where shown, is once, few, many, or a class for clones that have expanded.

-	TRBJ1-5	-	TRBV29-1	CSVANLSNQPQHF	TGCAGCGTTGCCAACCTAAGCAATCAGCCCCAGCATTTT
-	TRBJ1-5	-	TRBV28	CASIVGGGNQPQHF	TGTGCCAGCATCGTAGGCGGGGGCAATCAGCCCCAGCATTTT
TRBD1	TRBJ1-5	-	TRBV19	CASSNDRGNQPQHF	TGTGCCAGTAGCAACGACAGGGGCAATCAGCCCCAGCATTTT
-	TRBJ2-7	-	TRBV5-1	CASSFIQGSSEQYF	TGCGCCAGCAGCTTTATCCAGGGGTCGTCCGAGCAGTACTTC
TRBD2	TRBJ2-3	once	TRBV5-1	CASSLSSGGATDTQYF	TGCGCCAGCAGCTTGTCTAGCGGGGGGGCTACAGATACGCAGTATTTT
-	TRBJ2-1	-	TRBV4-1	CASSQVYVGGAGFYNEQFF	TGCGCCAGCAGCCAAGTTTATGTAGGGGGGGCCGGATTTTACAATGAGCAGTTCTTC
-	TRBJ1-6	-	TRBV7-3	CASSFILNSPLHF	TGTGCCAGCAGCTTTATTCTTAATTCACCCCTCCACTTT
-	TRBJ2-3	once	TRBV5-4	CASSVTSSTDTQYF	TGTGCCAGCAGCGTGACAAGTAGCACAGATACGCAGTATTTT
TRBD2	TRBJ2-5	few	TRBV28	CASRAEALGLAGEVQYF	TGTGCCAGCAGGGCGGAAGCTCTGGGACTAGCGGGAGAAGTGCAGTACTTC
-	TRBJ2-1	-	TRBV30	CAWSVRAVLPYNEQFF	TGTGCCTGGAGTGTACGAGCGGTTCTTCCCTACAATGAGCAGTTCTTC
-	TRBJ1-5	-	TRBV18	CASSPDTPGGYSNQPQHF	TGTGCCAGCTCACCTGACACACCGGGGGGCTATAGCAATCAGCCCCAGCATTTT
TRBD1	TRBJ1-3	-	TRBV7-2	CASSVSSRGSGNTIYF	TGTGCCAGCAGCGTATCCTCCAGGGGGTCTGGAAACACCATATATTTT
TRBD1	TRBJ1-5	-	TRBV12-5	CASGLVLTGSLNQPQHF	TGTGCTAGTGGTTTGGTCCTGACAGGGTCTCTAAATCAGCCCCAGCATTTT
-	TRBJ1-5	-	TRBV9	CASSAPGSGNQPQHF	TGTGCCAGCAGCGCCCCGGGAAGTGGCAATCAGCCCCAGCATTTT